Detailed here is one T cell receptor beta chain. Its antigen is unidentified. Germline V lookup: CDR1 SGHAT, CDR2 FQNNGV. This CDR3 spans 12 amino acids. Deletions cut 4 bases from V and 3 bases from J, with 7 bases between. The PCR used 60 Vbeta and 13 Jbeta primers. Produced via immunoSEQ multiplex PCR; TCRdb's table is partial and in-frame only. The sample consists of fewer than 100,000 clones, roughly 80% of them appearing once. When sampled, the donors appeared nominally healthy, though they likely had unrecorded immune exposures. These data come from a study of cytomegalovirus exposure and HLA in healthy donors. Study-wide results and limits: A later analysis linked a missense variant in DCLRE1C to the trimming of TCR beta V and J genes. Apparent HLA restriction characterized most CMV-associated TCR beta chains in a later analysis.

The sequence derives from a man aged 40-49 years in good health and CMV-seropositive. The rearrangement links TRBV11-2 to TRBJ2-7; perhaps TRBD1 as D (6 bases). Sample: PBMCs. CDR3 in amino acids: CASSWDNYEQYF. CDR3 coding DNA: TGTGCCAGCAGCTGGGACAACTACGAGCAGTACTTC. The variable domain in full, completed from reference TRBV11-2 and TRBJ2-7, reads EAGVAQSPRYKIIEKRQSVAFWCNPISGHATLYWYQQILGQGPKLLIQFQNNGVVDDSQLPKDRFSAERLKGVDSTLKIQPAKLEDSAVYLCASSWDNYEQYFGPGTRLTVT.